Presented here are 7 T cell receptor beta chains from one specimen sequenced in a study of T cell changes during pregnancy in multiple sclerosis. The assay was immunoSEQ multiplex PCR, and TCRdb's table has in-frame clones only and misses some. The sample lists 50,000 to 70,000 clones, 92% occurring once. The sequences come from peripheral blood, collected in the second trimester of pregnancy. Receptor source: a female donor with multiple sclerosis, enrolled in a pregnancy study.

The chain recombines TRBV27 with TRBJ2-1; TRBD2 is a possible D gene (6 bases). The CDR3 totals 16 residues. Germline V gene data show CDR1 as MNHEY and CDR2 as SMNVEV (reference sequence). V lost 5 bases and J 2 bases, leaving 16 bases between the germline ends. CDR3 nucleotide sequence: TGTGCCAGCAGTGCGGGACGGCTCTCGGCCTACAATGAGCAGTTCTTC. It translates to CASSAGRLSAYNEQFF.

J is TRBJ2-7 and V is TRBV7-2; TRBD2 agrees at 8 bases. The CDR3 runs to 14 residues. CDR1 and CDR2 from the germline V gene are SGHTA and FQGNSA. V was pared by 5 bases and J by 2 bases, with 5 bases of the junction left unmatched. In DNA, the CDR3 is TGTGCCAGCAGCCTCACTAGCGGACCCTACGAGCAGTACTTC. This sequence encodes CASSLTSGPYEQYF.

The chain uses TRBV5-1 and TRBJ1-2; TRBD1 aligns across 12 bases. The germline V gene has CDR1 SGHRS and CDR2 YFSETQ. Trimming at V came to 5 bases and at J to 4 bases, leaving 12 bases not matched to a gene. This CDR3 comprises 17 residues. CDR3 sequence reads: CASRPGTGGEKGYGYTF. As DNA, the CDR3 is TGCGCCAGCAGGCCCGGGACAGGGGGCGAGAAGGGCTATGGCTACACCTTC.

DNA for the CDR3: TGTGCCAGCAGCCAGGCGACCGGGACAGGGGATGAAAAACTGTTTTTT. This encodes CASSQATGTGDEKLFF. This chain links TRBV4-2 with TRBJ1-4, with 10 nucleotides matching TRBD1. Germline CDR1 is LGHNA and CDR2 is YNFKEQ. The trim removed 3 bases at V and 6 bases at J, leaving 7 bases unmatched. This CDR3 region has 16 residues.

The V and J genes are TRBV28 and TRBJ2-7; TRBD1 matches at 7 bases. With 7 bases clipped from V and 2 bases from J, the junction kept 5 bases outside the gene matches. The CDR3 covers 13 residues. Germline CDR1 is MDHEN and CDR2 is SYDVKM. CDR3 bases: TGTGCCAGCACAAGACAGGGAACCTACGAGCAGTACTTC. It translates to CASTRQGTYEQYF.

This chain's CDR3 is CASSLGGEPTYEQYF. The CDR3 DNA reads TGTGCCAGCAGTTTAGGGGGGGAGCCAACCTACGAGCAGTACTTC. V and J are TRBV27 and TRBJ2-7; 7 bases align to TRBD2. Germline trimming cut 2 bases from V and 2 bases from J; bases unmatched to any gene: 6. The CDR3 has 15 residues. Looked up from germline, CDR1 is MNHEY and CDR2 is SMNVEV (reference sequence).

This chain connects TRBV6-5 to TRBJ2-7; 7 bases are a match to TRBD1. The germline V gene encodes CDR1 MNHEY and CDR2 SVGAGI. The CDR3 sequence is 13 residues long. The V segment lost 5 bases and the J segment 3 bases; nucleotides outside the gene matches: 4. The CDR3 region is CASSPDRFYEQYF. The CDR3 coding sequence is TGTGCCAGCAGTCCGGACAGGTTCTACGAGCAGTACTTC.